This T cell receptor beta chain is drawn from a study of blood T cell repertoires in COVID-19. The wider study: Whether acute or convalescent, the COVID-19 samples came from the United States, Italy and Spain. Sources were T cells, B-cell-depleted T cells, or PBMCs; the material itself was cDNA or gDNA.

CDR1 SGHDT and CDR2 YYEEEE come from the germline V gene. This CDR3 has 15 residues. The V and J ends lost 6 bases and 5 bases, in that order; junction bases with no gene match: 12. Original processing notes: The assay estimated nucleated cells by amplifying reference gene primers. Profiling relied on immunoSEQ multiplex PCR, and the TCRdb table lists in-frame clones only, not all of them. That table supplies the V and J calls and clone size; D and trimming were determined from the DNA. Seen here are 200,000 to 250,000 clones, 84% observed once, and the top ten hold about 4%. The chain uses TRBV5-6 and TRBJ1-2, with 8 bases that match TRBD1. This sequence originates from a man aged 45 to 65 with acute or convalescent COVID-19. The sequencing input was peripheral blood. CDR3: CASTLQGDSGYGYTF. CDR3 bases: TGTGCCAGCACCCTACAGGGGGACAGTGGATATGGCTACACCTTC.